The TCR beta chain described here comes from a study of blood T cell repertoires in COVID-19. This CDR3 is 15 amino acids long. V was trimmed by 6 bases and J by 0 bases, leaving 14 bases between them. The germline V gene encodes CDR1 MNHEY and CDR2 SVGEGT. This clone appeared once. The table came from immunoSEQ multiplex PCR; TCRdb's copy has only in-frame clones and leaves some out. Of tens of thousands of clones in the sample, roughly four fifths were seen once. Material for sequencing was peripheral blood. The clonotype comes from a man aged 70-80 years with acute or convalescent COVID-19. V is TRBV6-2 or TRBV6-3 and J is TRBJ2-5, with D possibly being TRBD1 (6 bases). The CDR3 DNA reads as TGTGCCAGCAGCTTCTCGGGACAAGACCAAGAGACCCAGTACTTC. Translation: CASSFSGQDQETQYF.